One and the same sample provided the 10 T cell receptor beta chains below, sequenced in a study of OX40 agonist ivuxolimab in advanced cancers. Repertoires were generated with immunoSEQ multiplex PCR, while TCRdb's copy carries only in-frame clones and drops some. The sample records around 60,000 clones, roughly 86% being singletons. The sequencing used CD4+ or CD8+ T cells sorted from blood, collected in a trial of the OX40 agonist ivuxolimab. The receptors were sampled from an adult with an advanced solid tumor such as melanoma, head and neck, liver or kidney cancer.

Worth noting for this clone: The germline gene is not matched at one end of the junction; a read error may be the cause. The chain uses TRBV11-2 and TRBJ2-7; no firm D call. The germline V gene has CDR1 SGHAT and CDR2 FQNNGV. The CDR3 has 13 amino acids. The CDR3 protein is CASTLGPPYEQYF. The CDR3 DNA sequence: TGTGCCAGCACCTTAGGGCCCCCCTACGAGCAGTACTTC.

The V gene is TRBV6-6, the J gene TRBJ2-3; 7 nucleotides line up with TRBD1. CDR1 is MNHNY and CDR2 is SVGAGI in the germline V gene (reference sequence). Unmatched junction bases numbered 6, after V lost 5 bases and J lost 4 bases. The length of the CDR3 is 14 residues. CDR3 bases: TGTGCCAGCAGTGTAGGGGGCCGGGCAGATACGCAGTATTTT. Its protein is CASSVGGRADTQYF.

CDR3 sequence: CAISGSGQSNEKLFF. The CDR3 nucleotides are TGTGCCATCAGTGGTTCGGGACAGTCTAATGAAAAACTGTTTTTT. The chain combines TRBV10-3 with TRBJ1-4; 7 positions match TRBD1. Losses at the gene ends were 4 bases for V and 3 bases for J; bases not matched to a gene: 5. From germline, CDR1 is ENHRY and CDR2 SYGVKD. The CDR3 length is 15 residues.

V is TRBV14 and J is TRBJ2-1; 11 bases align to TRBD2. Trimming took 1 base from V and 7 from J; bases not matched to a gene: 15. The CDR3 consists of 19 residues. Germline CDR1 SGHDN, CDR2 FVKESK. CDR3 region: CASSQGGLAGRFGGNEQFF. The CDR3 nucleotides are TGTGCCAGCAGCCAAGGAGGACTAGCGGGCCGCTTCGGCGGGAATGAGCAGTTCTTC.

CDR3 loop: CASSPRDRGTGELFF. The CDR3 bases are TGCGCCAGCAGCCCCCGGGACAGAGGCACCGGGGAGCTGTTTTTT. The chain employs TRBV5-1 and TRBJ2-2; 7 nucleotides match TRBD1. CDR3 length: 15 amino acids. Germline values: CDR1 SGHRS, CDR2 YFSETQ. J lost 4 bases, V lost 4 bases, and 7 bases had no gene match.

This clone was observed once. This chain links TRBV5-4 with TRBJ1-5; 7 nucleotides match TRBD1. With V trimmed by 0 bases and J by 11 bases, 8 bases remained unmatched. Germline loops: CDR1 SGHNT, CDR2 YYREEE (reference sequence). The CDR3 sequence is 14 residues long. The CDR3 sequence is CASSLAPDRSAQHF. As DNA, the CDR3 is TGTGCCAGCAGCTTGGCCCCGGACAGGTCGGCCCAGCATTTT.

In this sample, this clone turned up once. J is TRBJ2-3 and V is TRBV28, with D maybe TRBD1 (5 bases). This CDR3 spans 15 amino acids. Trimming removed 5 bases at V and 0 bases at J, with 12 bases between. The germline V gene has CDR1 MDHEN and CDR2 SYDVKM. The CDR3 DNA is TGTGCCAGCAGTGCGCCAGGGCTTAGCACAGATACGCAGTATTTT. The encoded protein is CASSAPGLSTDTQYF.

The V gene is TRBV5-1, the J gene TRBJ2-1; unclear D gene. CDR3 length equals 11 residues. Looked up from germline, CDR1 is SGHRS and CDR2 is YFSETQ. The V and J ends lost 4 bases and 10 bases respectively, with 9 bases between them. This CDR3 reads CASSTIREQFF. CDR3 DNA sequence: TGCGCCAGCAGCACTATTCGGGAGCAGTTCTTC.

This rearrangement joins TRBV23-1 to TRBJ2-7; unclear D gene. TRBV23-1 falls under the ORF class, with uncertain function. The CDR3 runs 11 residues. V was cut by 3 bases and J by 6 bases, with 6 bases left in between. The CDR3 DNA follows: TGCGCCAGCAGTCAGGGCTCCGAGCAGTACTTC. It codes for CASSQGSEQYF.

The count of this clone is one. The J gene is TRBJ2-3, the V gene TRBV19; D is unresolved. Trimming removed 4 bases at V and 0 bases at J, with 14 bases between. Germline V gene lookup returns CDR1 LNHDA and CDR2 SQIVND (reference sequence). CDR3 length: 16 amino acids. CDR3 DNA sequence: TGTGCCAGTAGTAACCCTCGCGGAGCAAGCACAGATACGCAGTATTTT. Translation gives CASSNPRGASTDTQYF.